This T cell receptor (beta chain) was profiled in a study of OX40 agonist ivuxolimab in advanced cancers. Study overall: With ivuxolimab, an agonistic anti-OX40 (CD134) antibody, patients were treated. Patients with hepatocellular carcinoma, melanoma, renal cell or head and neck cancer made up the dose-escalation patients.

No patient had autoimmune disease or received systemic immunosuppression. Blood sampling was done at baseline, cycle 4 day 1, and cycle 7 day 1. The data were produced by immunoSEQ multiplex PCR, yet TCRdb's version contains in-frame clones alone and is incomplete. The data show under 90,000 clones, with 86% seen just once and over 0.75% held by the top ten. This material consisted of CD4+ or CD8+ T cells sorted from blood, taken in a trial of the OX40 agonist ivuxolimab. This sequence was found in an adult with an advanced solid tumor such as melanoma, head and neck, liver or kidney cancer.

CDR3 in DNA: TGTGCCAGCAGCTTGGCCGACTTCACAGATACGCAGTATTTT. This codes for CASSLADFTDTQYF. The V call is TRBV5-6, the J call TRBJ2-3; D unresolved. V lost 0 bases and J lost 2, with 7 bases in between. The CDR3 loop spans 14 amino acids. Germline loops: CDR1 SGHDT, CDR2 YYEEEE.